A selection of T cell receptor beta chains follows, all from one sample in a study of CD8 T cells in Susac syndrome. Using its own MiXCR run on the immunoSEQ multiplex PCR reads, TCRdb lists one record per CDR3 protein. The sample consists of under 200,000 distinct CDR3 sequences, under 97% of them appearing once. Source material: CD4+ T cells from PBMCs. These receptors were obtained from a human donor with Susac syndrome. Both conserved end residues are part of each CDR3. D genes are given only for firm matches. Some rows mark clone size as missing; the rest say once, few, many or name a class of expanded clone.

d_gene,abundance,j_gene,v_gene,CDR3aa,CDR3nt
-,-,TRBJ1-1,TRBV6-2/TRBV6-3,CASSYSGAAEAFF,TGTGCCAGCAGTTACTCGGGAGCGGCTGAAGCTTTCTTT
-,-,TRBJ2-3,TRBV30,CAWSVYGLDTQYF,TGTGCCTGGAGTGTTTATGGGTTAGATACGCAGTATTTT
TRBD2,few,TRBJ2-2,TRBV7-3,CASSPTSGTGELFF,TGTGCCAGCAGCCCGACTAGCGGCACCGGGGAGCTGTTTTTT
-,-,TRBJ1-6,TRBV20-1,CSAREAGISYNSPLHF,TGCAGTGCTAGAGAGGCAGGAATCTCCTATAATTCACCCCTCCACTTT
TRBD2,once,TRBJ2-1,TRBV3-1,CASSQPLAGAYNEQFF,TGTGCCAGCAGCCAACCCCTAGCGGGGGCCTACAATGAGCAGTTCTTC
TRBD2,-,TRBJ2-3,TRBV5-1,CASNRDYTDTQYF,TGCGCCAGCAATCGGGACTACACAGATACGCAGTATTTT
TRBD1,-,TRBJ2-3,TRBV6-5,CASSDRGRADTQYF,TGTGCCAGCAGTGACAGGGGCAGGGCAGATACGCAGTATTTT
-,-,TRBJ2-5,TRBV30,CAWGRQGEETQYF,TGTGCCTGGGGAAGGCAGGGAGAAGAGACCCAGTACTTC
-,few,TRBJ2-3,TRBV18,CASSPLADTQYF,TGTGCCAGCTCCCCTCTTGCAGATACGCAGTATTTT
-,-,TRBJ2-1,TRBV29-1,CSVDRTPRLINEQFF,TGCAGCGTTGATCGTACACCCCGCTTGATCAATGAGCAGTTCTTC
TRBD1,-,TRBJ2-1,TRBV7-3,CASSSGQDFKNEQFF,TGTGCCAGCAGCTCGGGACAGGACTTCAAAAATGAGCAGTTCTTC
-,-,TRBJ1-6,TRBV12-3/TRBV12-4,CASSFGQYNSPLHF,TGTGCCAGCAGTTTCGGACAGTATAATTCACCCCTCCACTTT
TRBD1,-,TRBJ2-1,TRBV27,CASSFNRGRGEQFF,TGTGCCAGCAGTTTTAACAGGGGTAGGGGTGAGCAGTTCTTC
TRBD2,-,TRBJ2-3,TRBV24-1,CATSGGGWDTQYF,TGTGCCACCAGTGGGGGAGGGTGGGATACGCAGTATTTT
-,-,TRBJ2-2,TRBV5-6,CASSPPRGAIGELFF,TGTGCCAGCAGCCCCCCCCGAGGGGCCATCGGGGAGCTGTTTTTT
-,-,TRBJ1-2,TRBV20-1,CSARPDTVPYVYGYTF,TGCAGTGCTAGACCAGACACCGTTCCATATGTCTATGGCTACACCTTC
-,-,TRBJ1-2,TRBV30,CAWRPEFGGYTF,TGTGCCTGGAGACCGGAATTTGGTGGCTACACCTTC
TRBD1,-,TRBJ2-5,TRBV7-2,CASSYLGQGQETQYF,TGTGCCAGCAGCTATCTTGGACAGGGCCAAGAGACCCAGTACTTC
-,-,TRBJ2-1,TRBV7-2,CASRPRGSGKRNEQFF,TGTGCCAGCAGACCTAGGGGTAGTGGGAAGAGAAATGAGCAGTTCTTC
-,-,TRBJ2-7,TRBV20-1,CSARGGTLYEQYF,TGCAGTGCTAGAGGGGGGACTCTCTACGAGCAGTACTTC
-,-,TRBJ1-1,TRBV9,CASGRLLNTEAFF,TGTGCCAGCGGAAGACTGCTGAACACTGAAGCTTTCTTT
-,-,TRBJ2-2,TRBV6-2/TRBV6-3,CASSYSNPNTGELFF,TGTGCCAGCAGTTACTCGAATCCGAACACCGGGGAGCTGTTTTTT
TRBD2,-,TRBJ2-5,TRBV19,CASSRTSQETQYF,TGTGCCAGTAGTCGGACTAGTCAAGAGACCCAGTACTTC
TRBD1,-,TRBJ1-3,TRBV30,CAWSITGGSGNTIYF,TGTGCCTGGAGTATTACAGGGGGCTCTGGAAACACCATATATTTT
-,-,TRBJ2-7,TRBV30,CAWSVFLYEQYF,TGTGCCTGGAGTGTCTTCCTCTACGAGCAGTACTTC
-,-,TRBJ2-5,TRBV11-1,CASSLGGQFQETQYF,TGTGCCAGCAGCTTGGGGGGACAGTTCCAAGAGACCCAGTACTTC
-,-,TRBJ2-1,TRBV10-3,CAISESLTDEQFF,TGTGCCATCAGTGAGTCTTTAACAGATGAGCAGTTCTTC
TRBD2,once,TRBJ2-2,TRBV12-3/TRBV12-4,CASRSSGGADTGELFF,TGTGCCAGCAGATCTAGCGGGGGGGCCGACACCGGGGAGCTGTTTTTT
-,-,TRBJ2-1,TRBV20-1,CSARLPQTTYNEQFF,TGCAGTGCTAGACTACCGCAAACCACCTACAATGAGCAGTTCTTC
TRBD1,-,TRBJ2-5,TRBV27,CASRQGPRETQYF,TGTGCCAGCCGACAGGGCCCCCGGGAGACCCAGTACTTC
-,-,TRBJ2-6,TRBV5-1,CASSASLGANVLTF,TGCGCCAGCAGCGCCTCTCTTGGGGCCAACGTCCTGACTTTC
TRBD2,-,TRBJ2-7,TRBV9,CASSVLASGGYVEQYF,TGTGCCAGCAGCGTTTTGGCTAGCGGGGGTTATGTCGAGCAGTACTTC
TRBD1,-,TRBJ2-6,TRBV25-1,CASRGTGGDWANVLTF,TGTGCCAGCAGAGGGACAGGGGGCGACTGGGCCAACGTCCTGACTTTC
-,once,TRBJ1-5,TRBV4-1,CASSQGHGQDSSNQPQHF,TGCGCCAGCAGCCAGGGTCACGGGCAGGACAGCAGCAATCAGCCCCAGCATTTT
TRBD1,-,TRBJ2-2,TRBV2,CASSDFSGGRTGELFF,TGTGCCAGCAGTGACTTTTCAGGGGGCAGGACCGGGGAGCTGTTTTTT
-,-,TRBJ2-5,TRBV4-2,CASSQGAGRYQETQYF,TGTGCCAGCAGCCAAGGGGCGGGCCGGTACCAAGAGACCCAGTACTTC
-,-,TRBJ1-2,TRBV6-6,CASSSDGSYGYTF,TGTGCCAGCAGTTCAGACGGCTCCTATGGCTACACCTTC
-,-,TRBJ1-1,TRBV6-1,CASSESLNTEAFF,TGTGCCAGCAGTGAAAGTTTGAACACTGAAGCTTTCTTT
-,few,TRBJ1-1,TRBV6-5,CASSRDTEAFF,TGTGCCAGCAGCCGCGACACTGAAGCTTTCTTT
TRBD1,few,TRBJ1-4,TRBV5-4,CASSLPGQGNEKLFF,TGTGCCAGCAGCTTGCCTGGACAGGGTAATGAAAAACTGTTTTTT
TRBD1,-,TRBJ2-4,TRBV28,CASRKTGGGKNIQYF,TGTGCCAGCAGGAAAACAGGGGGCGGCAAAAACATTCAGTACTTC
-,-,TRBJ1-6,TRBV20-1,CSAMWGHSPLHF,TGCAGTGCTATGTGGGGGCACTCACCCCTCCACTTT
TRBD1,-,TRBJ2-7,TRBV20-1,CSASLQGATYEQYF,TGCAGTGCTAGTTTACAGGGGGCTACCTACGAGCAGTACTTC
TRBD2,-,TRBJ2-1,TRBV6-4,CASSALAGGSEQFF,TGTGCCAGCAGCGCACTAGCGGGGGGGAGTGAGCAGTTCTTC
TRBD2,-,TRBJ2-1,TRBV2,CASSDGGVNEQFF,TGTGCCAGCAGCGACGGGGGGGTGAATGAGCAGTTCTTC
TRBD1,-,TRBJ2-7,TRBV6-2/TRBV6-3,CASSAGTGVYEQYF,TGTGCCAGCAGTGCCGGGACAGGGGTCTACGAGCAGTACTTC
-,-,TRBJ2-5,TRBV5-1,CASSFHQETQYF,TGCGCCAGCAGCTTTCACCAAGAGACCCAGTACTTC
-,-,TRBJ1-2,TRBV30,CAWSGGAVITF,TGTGCCTGGAGTGGGGGAGCAGTCATAACCTTC
TRBD1,-,TRBJ2-1,TRBV12-3/TRBV12-4,CASRSGTGYNEQFF,TGTGCCAGCAGGTCCGGGACAGGGTACAATGAGCAGTTCTTC
-,-,TRBJ2-2,TRBV15,CATSRRQGGVGELFF,TGTGCCACCAGCAGACGACAGGGAGGTGTCGGGGAGCTGTTTTTT
-,-,TRBJ2-5,TRBV29-1,CSVVPPVPWETQYF,TGCAGCGTTGTCCCACCGGTCCCTTGGGAGACCCAGTACTTC
-,-,TRBJ2-1,TRBV28,CASRSTKGEQFF,TGTGCCAGCCGCTCCACAAAAGGAGAGCAGTTCTTC
-,-,TRBJ2-2,TRBV19,CASSSQGSSGELFF,TGTGCCAGTAGTTCGCAGGGGTCGTCCGGGGAGCTGTTTTTT
-,-,TRBJ2-7,TRBV19,CASSSRARQYF,TGTGCCAGTAGTTCAAGGGCGAGGCAGTACTTC
-,once,TRBJ1-1,TRBV5-1,CASSLGQTNTEAFF,TGCGCCAGCAGCTTGGGACAGACGAACACTGAAGCTTTCTTT
-,-,TRBJ1-1,TRBV19,CASSNEGDTEAFF,TGTGCCAGTAGTAATGAAGGAGACACTGAAGCTTTCTTT
-,-,TRBJ2-7,TRBV25-1,CASRRPWGDEQYF,TGTGCCAGCAGGCGCCCGTGGGGAGACGAGCAGTACTTC
TRBD1,-,TRBJ1-1,TRBV7-9,CASSPRDRAWEAFF,TGTGCCAGCAGCCCCCGGGACAGGGCTTGGGAAGCTTTCTTT
-,-,TRBJ2-2,TRBV4-3,CASSHLRGGYTGELFF,TGCGCCAGCAGCCACCTCAGGGGAGGTTACACCGGGGAGCTGTTTTTT
TRBD1,-,TRBJ2-7,TRBV12-3/TRBV12-4,CASSFPGTGVYEQYF,TGTGCCAGCAGTTTCCCCGGGACAGGAGTTTACGAGCAGTACTTC